Listed below are T cell receptor beta chains from one sample, sequenced in a study of PD-L1 blockade in urothelial cancer. The method was immunoSEQ multiplex PCR; TCRdb's version includes in-frame clones alone and lacks a portion of them. The data show fewer than 90,000 clones, with 85% to 95% seen just once and roughly 0.8% held by the top ten. The sequenced sample was PBMCs, obtained around atezolizumab (anti-PD-L1) treatment. The receptor source for this set is a woman over 75 with urothelial cancer. CDR3s include the opening cysteine and the closing phenylalanine or tryptophan. Each record gives: clone size, J gene, D gene, V gene, CDR3 protein, CDR3 DNA. The D gene is left open where the match is weak. Size is omitted from some rows. Given values are once, few, many or a class for expanded clones.

-	TRBJ2-7	TRBD2	TRBV7-9	CASRPGTNSYEQYF	TGTGCCAGCAGACCCGGGACTAACTCCTACGAGCAGTACTTC
-	TRBJ2-1	TRBD1	TRBV15	CATSRDTGGSYNEQFF	TGTGCCACCAGCAGAGATACAGGGGGCTCCTACAATGAGCAGTTCTTC
-	TRBJ1-3	-	TRBV19	CASSTAIGGLGNTIYF	TGTGCCAGTAGTACCGCTATCGGGGGACTTGGAAACACCATATATTTT
-	TRBJ1-1	-	TRBV30	CAWSEQANTEAFF	TGTGCCTGGAGTGAACAGGCGAACACTGAAGCTTTCTTT
-	TRBJ2-3	TRBD2	TRBV29-1	CSASKLTSGPTDTQYF	TGCAGCGCCTCGAAACTTACTAGCGGCCCCACAGATACGCAGTATTTT
-	TRBJ2-2	TRBD2	TRBV7-3	CASSYGLAGLNTGELFF	TGTGCCAGCAGCTACGGACTAGCGGGACTGAACACCGGGGAGCTGTTTTTT
-	TRBJ1-2	-	TRBV27	CASSLSIGVTRPYGYTF	TGTGCCAGCAGTTTATCGATAGGGGTCACGAGACCCTATGGCTACACCTTC
-	TRBJ2-3	-	TRBV7-8	CASSSRRGGSTDTQYF	TGTGCCAGCAGCTCAAGGAGAGGCGGGAGCACAGATACGCAGTATTTT
-	TRBJ2-1	TRBD2	TRBV9	CASSEGLADYNEQFF	TGTGCCAGCAGCGAGGGACTAGCTGACTACAATGAGCAGTTCTTC
-	TRBJ2-1	TRBD2	TRBV7-9	CASSRPGTREREQFF	TGTGCCAGCAGCCGCCCCGGGACTAGGGAGCGTGAGCAGTTCTTC
-	TRBJ1-2	-	TRBV4-2	CASSQEYGYTF	TGTGCCAGCAGCCAGGAGTATGGCTACACCTTC
-	TRBJ2-1	TRBD2	TRBV28	CASSPSGTYNEQFF	TGTGCCAGCAGCCCTAGCGGGACTTACAATGAGCAGTTCTTC
-	TRBJ1-1	-	TRBV4-1	CASSPRGGRNEAFF	TGCGCCAGCAGCCCAAGAGGGGGACGGAATGAAGCTTTCTTT
-	TRBJ1-2	TRBD1	TRBV6-4	CASSEQGGGYTF	TGTGCCAGCAGTGAGCAGGGGGGTGGCTACACCTTC
-	TRBJ2-1	-	TRBV7-6	CASSLGPASSYNEQFF	TGTGCCAGCAGCTTAGGGCCAGCGAGCTCCTACAATGAGCAGTTCTTC
-	TRBJ1-3	-	TRBV15	CATSRGRAAGNTIYF	TGTGCCACCAGCAGGGGCAGGGCGGCTGGAAACACCATATATTTT
few	TRBJ1-5	-	TRBV2	CASSEESRGNQPQHF	TGTGCCAGCAGTGAAGAGTCCAGGGGCAATCAGCCCCAGCATTTT
-	TRBJ2-7	TRBD2	TRBV5-1	CASSLGAGGPGEQYF	TGCGCCAGCAGCTTGGGAGCGGGAGGGCCGGGGGAGCAGTACTTC
-	TRBJ2-2	-	TRBV21-1	CASQTSGRAGASGELFF	TGTGCCAGTCAGACTAGCGGGAGGGCCGGGGCCTCCGGGGAGCTGTTTTTT
-	TRBJ2-2	TRBD1	TRBV6-1	CASSTGGVAGELFF	TGTGCCAGCAGTACAGGGGGCGTCGCCGGGGAGCTGTTTTTT
-	TRBJ2-2	-	TRBV7-2	CASSLEPPRGGGNTGELFF	TGTGCCAGCAGCTTAGAGCCCCCAAGAGGCGGAGGGAACACCGGGGAGCTGTTTTTT
-	TRBJ2-3	-	TRBV28	CASSSPSGPSTDTQYF	TGTGCCAGCAGTTCCCCCAGCGGCCCTAGCACAGATACGCAGTATTTT
-	TRBJ2-5	-	TRBV10-1	CASSPPGSETQYF	TGCGCCAGTTCTCCTCCAGGGTCAGAGACCCAGTACTTC
-	TRBJ2-7	TRBD1	TRBV18	CASSPTTGPYEQYF	TGTGCCAGCTCACCCACGACAGGGCCCTACGAGCAGTACTTC
-	TRBJ2-3	TRBD1	TRBV28	CASSAEQGHTDTQYF	TGTGCCAGCAGTGCTGAACAGGGGCACACAGATACGCAGTATTTT